This passage covers 5 T cell receptor beta chains from one sample sequenced in a study of blood T cell repertoires in COVID-19. TCRdb keeps only in-frame clones here, not all; method: immunoSEQ multiplex PCR. The table records some 38,000 clones, nearly 90% of them present only once. Sequencing was done on a sample of peripheral blood. All receptors derive from a man aged 60 to 69 with active or convalescent COVID-19.

This rearrangement joins TRBV3-1 (or the pseudogene TRBV3-2) to TRBJ1-5; the match to TRBD1 covers 7 bases. V lost 3 bases to trimming and J lost 0 bases; unmatched junction nucleotides: 5. This CDR3 is built from 16 residues. In germline, CDR1 is LGHDT, CDR2 YNNKEL (reference sequence). This chain's CDR3 is CASSHSSGGSNQPQHF. The CDR3 nucleotides are TGTGCCAGCAGCCACTCCTCAGGGGGTAGCAATCAGCCCCAGCATTTT.

The chain employs TRBV2 and TRBJ1-1, with TRBD1 matching 7 bases. The CDR3 contains 19 residues. The V gene end was trimmed by 8 bases and the J gene end by 0 bases; junction bases not matched to a gene: 21. CDR1 is SNHLY and CDR2 is FYNNEI in the germline V gene. The CDR3 sequence: CASSGDRFPRMRMNTEAFF. As DNA, the CDR3 is TGTGCCAGCTCGGGGGACAGATTCCCCCGTATGCGTATGAACACTGAAGCTTTCTTT.

The J gene is TRBJ2-4, the V gene TRBV19, with 10 bases lining up with TRBD1. This CDR3 comprises 17 residues. Germline V gives CDR1 LNHDA, CDR2 SQIVND (reference sequence). Unmatched junction bases numbered 6, after V lost 1 base and J lost 3 bases. The DNA for the CDR3 is TGTGCCAGTAGTATAGGGGGGACAGGGGTGGTCAAAAACATTCAGTACTTC. Residues: CASSIGGTGVVKNIQYF.

This chain connects TRBV6-5 to TRBJ2-5, with D unclear. This CDR3 is 13 amino acids long. V lost 6 bases, J lost 4 bases, and 12 bases lay in between. Germline V CDR1 and CDR2: MNHEY, SVGAGI. CDR3 nucleotide sequence: TGTGCCAGCAGACAGCCGCCCGGAGAGACCCAGTACTTC. This gives the protein CASRQPPGETQYF.

The chain joins TRBV5-1 to TRBJ2-5; D gene unclear. CDR3 length: 13 amino acids. Trimming cost V 1 base and J 3 bases, with 7 bases left between them. Germline CDR1 reads SGHRS; CDR2 reads YFSETQ. CDR3 sequence reads: CASSLYSEETQYF. The DNA of the CDR3 is TGCGCCAGCAGCTTGTATAGTGAAGAGACCCAGTACTTC.